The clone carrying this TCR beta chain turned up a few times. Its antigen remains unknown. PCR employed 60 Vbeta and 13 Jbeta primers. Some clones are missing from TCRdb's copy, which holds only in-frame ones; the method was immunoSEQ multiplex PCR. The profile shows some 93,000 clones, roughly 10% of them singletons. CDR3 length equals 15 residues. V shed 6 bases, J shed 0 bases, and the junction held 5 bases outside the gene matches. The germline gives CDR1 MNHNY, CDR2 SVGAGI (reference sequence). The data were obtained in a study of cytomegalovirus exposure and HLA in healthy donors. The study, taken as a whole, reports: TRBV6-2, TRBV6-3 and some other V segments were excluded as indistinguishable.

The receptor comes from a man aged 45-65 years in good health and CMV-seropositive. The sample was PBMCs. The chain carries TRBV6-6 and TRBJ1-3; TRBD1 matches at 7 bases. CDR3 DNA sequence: TGTGCCAGCAGCCCGACAGGGAACTCTGGAAACACCATATATTTT. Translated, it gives CASSPTGNSGNTIYF.